This T cell receptor beta chain was identified during a study of cytomegalovirus exposure and HLA in healthy donors. Each donor was nominally healthy when sampled (though unrecorded immune exposures were likely). Germline CDR1 reads SGHDT; CDR2 reads YYEEEE. The CDR3 has 15 amino acids. V gave up 3 bases and J gave up 4 bases; unmatched junction bases: 5. For this clone: Its target is not known.

Primers: 60 Vbeta forward and 13 Jbeta reverse. TCRdb keeps only in-frame clones here, not all; method: immunoSEQ multiplex PCR. The repertoire has some 190,000 clones, over 70% of them found once; the top ten carry approximately 1.4%. The study's findings and limits: In a later analysis, TCR beta V- and J-gene trimming was associated with a missense DCLRE1C variant. The investigators catalogued 180 or so TCR beta chains as cytomegalovirus-associated. The authors later found TCR association rates varying by HLA locus, with DRB1 most and HLA-C fewest.

This clonotype was sampled from a man younger than 35 in good health and CMV-seronegative. The chain is built from TRBV5-6 and TRBJ2-7; 12 nucleotides line up with TRBD2. Input material: PBMCs. CDR3 coding DNA: TGTGCCAGCAGCTCGACTAGCGGGGGAATGTACGAGCAGTACTTC. Translation: CASSSTSGGMYEQYF.